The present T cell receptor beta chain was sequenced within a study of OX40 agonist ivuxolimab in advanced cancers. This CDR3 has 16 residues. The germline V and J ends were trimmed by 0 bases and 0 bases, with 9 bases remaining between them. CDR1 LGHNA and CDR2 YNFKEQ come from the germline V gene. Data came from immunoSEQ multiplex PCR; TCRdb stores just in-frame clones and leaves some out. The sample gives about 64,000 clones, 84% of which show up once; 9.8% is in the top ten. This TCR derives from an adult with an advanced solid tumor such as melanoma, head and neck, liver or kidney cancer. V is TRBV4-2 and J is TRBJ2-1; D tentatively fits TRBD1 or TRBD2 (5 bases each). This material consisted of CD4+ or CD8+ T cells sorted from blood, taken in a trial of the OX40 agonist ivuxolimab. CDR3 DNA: TGTGCCAGCAGCCAAGAGGGGACCGGCTCCTACAATGAGCAGTTCTTC. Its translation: CASSQEGTGSYNEQFF.